This T cell receptor beta chain comes out of a study of shared clonotypes between healthy human individuals. General study findings and limits: The sampled material consisted only of blood, and tissue repertoires are likely to differ.

The germline V and J ends were trimmed by 8 bases and 8 bases, with 12 bases remaining between them. The CDR3 length is 11 residues. The germline gives CDR1 MDHEN, CDR2 SYDVKM. TCRdb's table, derived via immunoSEQ multiplex PCR, lists solely in-frame clones and lacks some. The table lists approximately 2.1 million clones, more than 85% of them singletons. As regards this clone: Its cognate antigen is unknown.

Sequenced input: naive CD4+ T cells from PBMCs. Described subset: CD45RA+ positively selected. The clonotype comes from a man aged 18 to 30 in good health. Some clones in this sample may be carry-over from other donors' samples. The chain uses TRBV28 and TRBJ1-1, with D hard to call. The CDR3 reads CASGRWGEAFF. Here the CDR3 DNA reads TGTGCCAGCGGTCGGTGGGGAGAAGCTTTCTTT.